A selection of T cell receptor beta chains follows, all from one sample in a study of blood T cell repertoires in COVID-19. Clones were read by immunoSEQ multiplex PCR, and TCRdb kept only the in-frame ones, dropping some. The sample holds 200,000 to 250,000 clones, 84% seen once. Sequenced input: PBMCs or T cells enriched from blood (not recorded which). The receptors derive from a man in his fifties or sixties who had recovered from COVID-19. Both conserved end residues are part of each CDR3. A D gene is named only where the DNA matches it firmly. A row's size may be missing; if present it is once, few, many or a size class.

v_call,j_call,d_call,clone_size,cdr3_aa,cdr3_nt
TRBV11-2,TRBJ1-1,-,-,CASRGKGMNTEAFF,TGTGCCAGCAGAGGAAAGGGGATGAACACTGAAGCTTTCTTT
TRBV19,TRBJ1-2,-,once,CASSTTGGGGYTF,TGTGCCAGTAGTACCACGGGGGGAGGTGGCTACACCTTC
TRBV6-1,TRBJ1-5,-,-,CASSDLSQPQHF,TGTGCCAGCAGTGACCTTAGCCAGCCCCAGCATTTT
TRBV9,TRBJ2-3,TRBD2,-,CASSVAHPAGVSTDTQYF,TGTGCCAGCAGCGTAGCTCACCCAGCGGGGGTTAGCACAGATACGCAGTATTTT
TRBV10-3,TRBJ2-6,-,once,CAIGDSSGANVLTF,TGTGCCATCGGCGACAGCTCTGGGGCCAACGTCCTGACTTTC
TRBV30,TRBJ1-2,-,-,CAWSVQTGNYGYTF,TGTGCCTGGAGTGTACAGACAGGAAACTATGGCTACACCTTC
TRBV5-6,TRBJ1-1,TRBD1,few,CASSFGQGSTEAFF,TGTGCCAGCAGCTTCGGACAGGGGAGCACTGAAGCTTTCTTT
TRBV10-3,TRBJ1-6,-,once,CAISEARGSYNSPLHF,TGTGCCATCAGTGAAGCAAGGGGATCCTATAATTCACCCCTCCACTTT
TRBV7-6,TRBJ2-7,TRBD2,few,CASTPGAGGVFEQYF,TGTGCCAGCACCCCTGGGGCGGGGGGAGTCTTCGAGCAGTACTTC
TRBV19,TRBJ1-3,-,-,CASSNDRVYSGNTIYF,TGTGCCAGTAGTAACGACAGAGTCTACTCTGGAAACACCATATATTTT
TRBV6-2/TRBV6-3,TRBJ2-6,-,few,CASSPAGSGANVLTF,TGTGCCAGCAGCCCAGCGGGCTCTGGGGCCAACGTCCTGACTTTC
TRBV6-6,TRBJ1-5,-,-,CASSYRGLSNQPQHF,TGTGCCAGCAGTTACAGGGGCCTTAGCAATCAGCCCCAGCATTTT
TRBV7-2,TRBJ1-1,-,-,CASSLGHVNTEAFF,TGTGCCAGCAGCTTAGGACATGTGAACACTGAAGCTTTCTTT
TRBV20-1,TRBJ2-1,TRBD1,once,CSASRTGGNNEQFF,TGCAGTGCTAGTCGGACAGGGGGAAACAATGAGCAGTTCTTC
TRBV24-1,TRBJ1-5,-,few,CATGAGGNQPQHF,TGTGCCACCGGGGCAGGGGGCAATCAGCCCCAGCATTTT
TRBV9,TRBJ2-1,-,-,CASSVGSGYNEQFF,TGTGCCAGCAGCGTAGGGTCAGGCTACAATGAGCAGTTCTTC
TRBV7-3,TRBJ1-1,TRBD1,-,CASSLFGTENTEAFF,TGTGCCAGCAGCTTATTCGGGACAGAGAACACTGAAGCTTTCTTT
TRBV6-5,TRBJ1-6,-,-,CASSLGVGNSPLHF,TGTGCCAGCAGTTTAGGGGTGGGGAATTCACCCCTCCACTTT
TRBV19,TRBJ1-5,TRBD1,-,CASSTSGGAHQPQHF,TGTGCCAGTAGTACCTCAGGGGGCGCGCATCAGCCCCAGCATTTT
TRBV6-2/TRBV6-3,TRBJ1-5,-,few,CASSSPRSLAQPQHF,TGTGCCAGCAGTAGCCCCCGCAGTTTAGCCCAGCCCCAGCATTTT
TRBV19,TRBJ2-2,-,-,CASSESGTSGTGELFF,TGTGCCAGTAGCGAATCCGGGACTTCGGGCACCGGGGAGCTGTTTTTT
TRBV5-1,TRBJ1-4,TRBD1,-,CASSLVGRGTEKLFF,TGCGCCAGCAGCTTGGTAGGCAGGGGGACGGAAAAACTGTTTTTT
TRBV2,TRBJ2-5,-,-,CASSWAGFQETQYF,TGTGCCAGCAGTTGGGCAGGGTTTCAAGAGACCCAGTACTTC
TRBV11-2,TRBJ2-1,-,few,CASSLEGFGGLVEQFF,TGTGCCAGCAGCTTAGAGGGATTTGGAGGGCTGGTTGAGCAGTTCTTC
TRBV2,TRBJ2-2,TRBD2,-,CASRGGIWETGELFF,TGTGCCAGCAGGGGGGGGATCTGGGAGACCGGGGAGCTGTTTTTT
TRBV7-9,TRBJ2-1,TRBD1,few,CASSTTPGQGYSSEQFF,TGTGCCAGCAGCACCACCCCGGGACAGGGATATAGTAGTGAGCAGTTCTTC
TRBV29-1,TRBJ2-3,-,once,CSVTQGTSTDTQYF,TGCAGCGTCACACAGGGGACTAGCACAGATACGCAGTATTTT
TRBV2,TRBJ2-3,TRBD2,-,CASVAAGGLDTQYF,TGTGCCAGCGTGGCAGCGGGGGGCCTGGATACGCAGTATTTT
TRBV27,TRBJ1-1,-,-,CASSWSGMNTEAFF,TGTGCCAGCAGTTGGTCGGGGATGAACACTGAAGCTTTCTTT
TRBV2,TRBJ2-7,TRBD1,-,CASRGDRVLDEQYF,TGTGCCAGCAGAGGGGACAGAGTACTTGACGAGCAGTACTTC
TRBV30,TRBJ1-4,TRBD1,few,CAWREPGQGVEKLFF,TGTGCCTGGAGGGAACCGGGACAGGGGGTCGAAAAACTGTTTTTT